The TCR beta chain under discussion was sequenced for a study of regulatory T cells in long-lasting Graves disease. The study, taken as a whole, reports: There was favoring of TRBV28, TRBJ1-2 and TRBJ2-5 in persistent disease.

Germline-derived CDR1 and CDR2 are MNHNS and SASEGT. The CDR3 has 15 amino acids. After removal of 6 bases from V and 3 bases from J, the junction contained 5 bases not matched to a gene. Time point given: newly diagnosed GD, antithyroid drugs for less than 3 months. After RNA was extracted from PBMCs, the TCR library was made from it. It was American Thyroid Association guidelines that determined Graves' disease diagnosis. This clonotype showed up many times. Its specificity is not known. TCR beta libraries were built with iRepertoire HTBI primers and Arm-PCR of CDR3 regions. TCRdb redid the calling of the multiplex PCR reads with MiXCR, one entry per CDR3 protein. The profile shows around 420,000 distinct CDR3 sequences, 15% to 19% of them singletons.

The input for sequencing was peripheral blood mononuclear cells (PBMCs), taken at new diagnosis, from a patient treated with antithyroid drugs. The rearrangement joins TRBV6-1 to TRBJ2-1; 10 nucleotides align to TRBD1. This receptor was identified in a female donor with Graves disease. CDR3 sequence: CASRGQGRNYNEQFF. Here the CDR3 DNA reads TGTGCCAGCAGGGGACAGGGGCGGAACTACAATGAGCAGTTCTTC.